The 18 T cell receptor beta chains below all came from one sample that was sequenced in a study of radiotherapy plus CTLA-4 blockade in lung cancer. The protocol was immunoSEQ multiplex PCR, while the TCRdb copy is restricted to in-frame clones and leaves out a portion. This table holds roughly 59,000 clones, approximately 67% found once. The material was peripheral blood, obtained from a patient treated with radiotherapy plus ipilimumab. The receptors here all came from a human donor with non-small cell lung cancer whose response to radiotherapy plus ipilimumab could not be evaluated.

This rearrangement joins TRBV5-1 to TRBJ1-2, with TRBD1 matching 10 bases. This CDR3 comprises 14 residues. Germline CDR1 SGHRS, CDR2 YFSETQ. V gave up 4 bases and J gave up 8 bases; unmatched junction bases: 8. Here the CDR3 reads CASSNRQGAEGYTF. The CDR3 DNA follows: TGCGCCAGCAGCAACCGACAGGGGGCGGAAGGCTACACCTTC. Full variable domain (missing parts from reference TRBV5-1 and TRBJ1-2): KAGVTQTPRYLIKTRGQQVTLSCSPISGHRSVSWYQQTPGQGLQFLFEYFSETQRNKGNFPGRFSGRQFSNSRSEMNVSTLELGDSALYLCASSNRQGAEGYTFGSGTRLTVV.

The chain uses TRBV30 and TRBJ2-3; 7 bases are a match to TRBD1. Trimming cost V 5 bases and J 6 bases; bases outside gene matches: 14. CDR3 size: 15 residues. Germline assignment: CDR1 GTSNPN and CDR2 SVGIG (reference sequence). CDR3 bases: TGTGCCTGGGTTAATCCGACAGGGTCGGTGGATACGCAGTATTTT. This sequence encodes CAWVNPTGSVDTQYF. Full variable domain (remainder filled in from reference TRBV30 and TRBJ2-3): SQTIHQWPATLVQPVGSPLSLECTVEGTSNPNLYWYRQAAGRGLQLLFYSVGIGQISSEVPQNLSASRPQDRQFILSSKKLLLSDSGFYLCAWVNPTGSVDTQYFGPGTRLTVL.

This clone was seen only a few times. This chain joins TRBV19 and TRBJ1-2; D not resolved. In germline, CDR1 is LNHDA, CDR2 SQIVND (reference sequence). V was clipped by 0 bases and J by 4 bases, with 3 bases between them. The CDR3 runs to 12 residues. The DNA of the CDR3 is TGTGCCAGTAGTATAGACGTCTATGGCTACACCTTC. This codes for CASSIDVYGYTF.

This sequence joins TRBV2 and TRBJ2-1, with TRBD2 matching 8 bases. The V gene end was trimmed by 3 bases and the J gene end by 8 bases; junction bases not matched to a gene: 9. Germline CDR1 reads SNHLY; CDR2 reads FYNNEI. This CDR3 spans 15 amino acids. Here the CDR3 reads CASSDLGGGPYEQFF. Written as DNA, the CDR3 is TGTGCCAGCAGTGATTTGGGCGGGGGGCCCTATGAGCAGTTCTTC.

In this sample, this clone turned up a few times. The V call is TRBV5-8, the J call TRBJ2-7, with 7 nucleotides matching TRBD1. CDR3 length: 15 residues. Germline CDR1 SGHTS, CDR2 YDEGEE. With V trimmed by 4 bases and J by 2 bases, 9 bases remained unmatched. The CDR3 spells CASSPRRTGTYEQYF. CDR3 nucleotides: TGTGCCAGCAGCCCCCGCCGGACAGGAACCTACGAGCAGTACTTC.

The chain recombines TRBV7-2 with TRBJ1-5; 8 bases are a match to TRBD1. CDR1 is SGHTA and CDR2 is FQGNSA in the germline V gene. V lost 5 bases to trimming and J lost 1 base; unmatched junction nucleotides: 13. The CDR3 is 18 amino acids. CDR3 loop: CASSRTGSPLLSNQPQHF. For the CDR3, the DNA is TGTGCCAGCAGCCGGACAGGGTCCCCTCTTTTGAGCAATCAGCCCCAGCATTTT.

CDR3 DNA sequence: TGTGCCAGCAGCCAACGCTCCGTAGCGGCGCCCTACGAGCAGTACTTC. This encodes CASSQRSVAAPYEQYF. The rearrangement links TRBV14 to TRBJ2-7, with D perhaps matching TRBD2 (6 bases). Germline-derived CDR1 and CDR2 are SGHDN and FVKESK. The CDR3 runs to 16 residues. The ends were cut back, 2 bases at V and 2 bases at J, with 16 bases in the middle.

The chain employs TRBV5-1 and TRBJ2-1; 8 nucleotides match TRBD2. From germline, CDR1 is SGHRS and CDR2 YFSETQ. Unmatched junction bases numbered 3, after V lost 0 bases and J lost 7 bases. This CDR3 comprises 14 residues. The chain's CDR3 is CASSLEGLVNEQFF. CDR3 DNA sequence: TGCGCCAGCAGCTTGGAGGGACTAGTAAATGAGCAGTTCTTC.

CDR3: CASSQEGQAFGGGLTDTQYF. Here the CDR3 DNA reads TGCGCCAGCAGCCAAGAGGGACAGGCATTCGGCGGGGGTCTCACAGATACGCAGTATTTT. This chain links TRBV4-3 with TRBJ2-3; D is perhaps TRBD1 (8 bases). V was clipped by 0 bases and J by 2 bases, with 24 bases between them. CDR3 size: 20 residues. Per the germline V gene, CDR1 is LGHNA and CDR2 is YSLEER.

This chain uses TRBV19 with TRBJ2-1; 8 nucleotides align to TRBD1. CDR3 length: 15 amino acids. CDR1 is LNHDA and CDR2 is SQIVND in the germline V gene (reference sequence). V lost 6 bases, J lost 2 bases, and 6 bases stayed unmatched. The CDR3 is CASSSDRDPYNEQFF. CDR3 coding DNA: TGTGCCAGTAGCTCGGACAGGGATCCCTACAATGAGCAGTTCTTC. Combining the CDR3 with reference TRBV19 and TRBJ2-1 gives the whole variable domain DGGITQSPKYLFRKEGQNVTLSCEQNLNHDAMYWYRQDPGQGLRLIYYSQIVNDFQKGDIAEGYSVSREKKESFPLTVTSAQKNPTAFYLCASSSDRDPYNEQFFGPGTRLTVL.

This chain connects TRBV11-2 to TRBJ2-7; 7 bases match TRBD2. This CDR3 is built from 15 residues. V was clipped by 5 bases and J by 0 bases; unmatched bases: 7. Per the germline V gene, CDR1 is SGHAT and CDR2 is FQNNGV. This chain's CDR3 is CASSRGLVSSYEQYF. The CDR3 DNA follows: TGTGCCAGCAGCCGCGGACTAGTCAGCTCCTACGAGCAGTACTTC.

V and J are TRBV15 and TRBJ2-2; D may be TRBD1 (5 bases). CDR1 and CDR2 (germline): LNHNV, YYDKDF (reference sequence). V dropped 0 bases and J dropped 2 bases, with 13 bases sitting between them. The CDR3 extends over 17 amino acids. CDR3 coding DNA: TGTGCCACCAGCAGAGATCGGTGGCAGGGAAACACCGGGGAGCTGTTTTTT. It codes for CATSRDRWQGNTGELFF.

The CDR3 region is CSAQTGTGDTEAFF. CDR3 nucleotides: TGCAGCGCTCAGACAGGGACAGGGGACACTGAAGCTTTCTTT. This chain connects TRBV29-1 to TRBJ1-1; TRBD1 matches 10 bases. The CDR3 spans 14 residues. Trimming at V came to 7 bases and at J to 3 bases, leaving 8 bases not matched to a gene. Per germline, CDR1 SQVTM and CDR2 ANQGSEA.

CDR3 amino acids: CASREGQSTEAFF. As DNA, the CDR3 is TGCGCCAGCAGGGAAGGACAGTCTACTGAAGCTTTCTTT. This chain connects TRBV10-1 to TRBJ1-1; possibly TRBD1 for D (6 bases). Germline V gene sequence: CDR1 WNHNN, CDR2 SYGVQD (reference sequence). With 6 bases removed from V and 5 bases from J, the gap between germline ends came to 13 bases. This CDR3 spans 13 amino acids.

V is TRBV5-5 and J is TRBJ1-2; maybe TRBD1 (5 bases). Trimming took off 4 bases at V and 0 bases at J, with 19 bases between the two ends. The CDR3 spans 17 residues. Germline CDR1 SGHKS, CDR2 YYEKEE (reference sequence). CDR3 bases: TGTGCCAGCAGCCTAACGGGGGAGGGGTTAGCTAACTATGGCTACACCTTC. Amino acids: CASSLTGEGLANYGYTF.

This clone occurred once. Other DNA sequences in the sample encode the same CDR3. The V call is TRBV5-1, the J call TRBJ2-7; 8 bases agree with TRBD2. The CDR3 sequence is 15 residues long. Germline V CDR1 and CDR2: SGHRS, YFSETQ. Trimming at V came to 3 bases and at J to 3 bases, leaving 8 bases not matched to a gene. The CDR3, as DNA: TGCGCCAGCAGCTACCAGACGGGGGGGATCTACGAGCAGTACTTC. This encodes CASSYQTGGIYEQYF.

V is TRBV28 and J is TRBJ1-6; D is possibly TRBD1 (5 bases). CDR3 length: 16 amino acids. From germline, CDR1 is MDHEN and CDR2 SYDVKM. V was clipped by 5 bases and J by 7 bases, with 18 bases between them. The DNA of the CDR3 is TGTGCCAGCAGTACCCTGTGGCGGAGGGACAATTCACCCCTCCACTTT. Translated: CASSTLWRRDNSPLHF.

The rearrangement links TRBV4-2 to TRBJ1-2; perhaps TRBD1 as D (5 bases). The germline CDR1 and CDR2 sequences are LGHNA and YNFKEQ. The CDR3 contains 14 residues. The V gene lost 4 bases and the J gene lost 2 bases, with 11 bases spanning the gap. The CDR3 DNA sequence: TGTGCCAGCAGCCTACAGGATTCGAACTATGGCTACACCTTC. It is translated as CASSLQDSNYGYTF.